Sequencing of this T cell receptor beta chain was carried out in a study of early T cells in non-severe SARS-CoV-2 infection. The wider study: Unsorted whole-blood RNA was sequenced in bulk, leaving chains unpaired. Study results and limitations: VDJdb matching favored anti-spike CD8 responses, missing private and CD4 specificities.

The CDR3 has 17 residues. The germline gives CDR1 SGHTA, CDR2 FQGNSA. V lost 6 bases to trimming and J lost 1 base, with 19 bases between them. Molecules of cDNA were individually given unique molecular identifiers that were attached to them. TCRdb redid the calling of the 5' RACE reads with MiXCR, one entry per CDR3 protein. Here the sample spans tens of thousands of distinct CDR3 sequences, approximately 13% being singletons. In regard to this clonotype: What it recognizes is unknown.

The source is an adult who was a healthcare worker with PCR-confirmed SARS-CoV-2 infection or an uninfected control (not recorded which). This rearrangement joins TRBV7-2 to TRBJ2-1; D is perhaps TRBD2 (6 bases). Sequenced input: whole blood. CDR3 protein: CASRRGGTSGSYNEQFF. For the CDR3, the DNA is TGTGCCAGCAGGCGAGGAGGGACGAGCGGGTCCTACAATGAGCAGTTCTTC.